The clone carrying this TCR beta chain was counted only a few times. The record originates from a study of T cells after yellow fever vaccination. From germline, CDR1 is SGHTA and CDR2 FQGTGA. CDR3 length: 14 amino acids. The germline V and J ends were trimmed by 7 bases and 7 bases, with 20 bases remaining between them. TCRdb used MiXCR to reprocess the 5' RACE reads, holding one entry per CDR3 protein. The sample contains hundreds of thousands of distinct CDR3 sequences, roughly 10% of which appear only once. Source: PBMCs, taken on the day of the first yellow fever vaccination. This clonotype originated in a man between 18 and 35 years old who received the YFV17D yellow fever vaccine. The rearrangement uses TRBV7-3 and TRBJ2-7; weak D call: TRBD2 (5 bases). CDR3 amino acids: CASNEGGSTLEQYF. CDR3 DNA: TGTGCCAGCAACGAGGGTGGGAGTACCCTGGAGCAGTACTTC.